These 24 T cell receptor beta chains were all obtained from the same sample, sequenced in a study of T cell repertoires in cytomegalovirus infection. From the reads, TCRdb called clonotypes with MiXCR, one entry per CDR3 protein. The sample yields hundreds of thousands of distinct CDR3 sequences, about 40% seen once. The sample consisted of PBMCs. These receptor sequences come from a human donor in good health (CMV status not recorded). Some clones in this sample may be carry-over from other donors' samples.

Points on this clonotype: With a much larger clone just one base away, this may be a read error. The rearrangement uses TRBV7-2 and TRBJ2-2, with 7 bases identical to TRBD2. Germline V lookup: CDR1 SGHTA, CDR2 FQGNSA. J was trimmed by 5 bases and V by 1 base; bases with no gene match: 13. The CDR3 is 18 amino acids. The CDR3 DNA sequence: TGTGCCAGCAGCTTAGGGGGGGGTGTACTGGCGAGTACCGGGGAGCTGTTTTTT. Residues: CASSLGGGVLASTGELFF. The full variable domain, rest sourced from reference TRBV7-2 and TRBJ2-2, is GAGVSQSPSNKVTEKGKDVELRCDPISGHTALYWYRQSLGQGLEFLIYFQGNSAPDKSGLPSDRFSAERTGGSVSTLTIQRTQQEDSAVYLCASSLGGGVLASTGELFFGEGSRLTVL.

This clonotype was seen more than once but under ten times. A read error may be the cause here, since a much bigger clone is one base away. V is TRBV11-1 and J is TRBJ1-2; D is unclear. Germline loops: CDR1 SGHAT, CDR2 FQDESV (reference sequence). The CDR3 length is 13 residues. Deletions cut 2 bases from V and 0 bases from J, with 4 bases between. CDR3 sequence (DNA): TGTGCCAGCAGCTTAAAAGCTAACTATGGCTACACCTTC. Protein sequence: CASSLKANYGYTF.

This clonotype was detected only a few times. The CDR3 reads CASRGMDKNYGYTF. In DNA, the CDR3 is TGTGCCAGCAGGGGGATGGACAAGAACTATGGCTACACCTTC. This chain links TRBV6-5 with TRBJ1-2; TRBD1 might be the D (5 bases). CDR3 length: 14 amino acids. Trimming removed 6 bases at V and 2 bases at J, with 13 bases between. Germline CDR1 and CDR2: MNHEY and SVGAGI.

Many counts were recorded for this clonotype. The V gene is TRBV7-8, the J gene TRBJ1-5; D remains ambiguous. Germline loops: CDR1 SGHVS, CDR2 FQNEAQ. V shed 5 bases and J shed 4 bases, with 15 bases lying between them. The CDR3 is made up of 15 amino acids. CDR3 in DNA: TGTGCCAGCAGCCCGACTTACTCGGGTAATCAGCCCCAGCATTTT. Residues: CASSPTYSGNQPQHF.

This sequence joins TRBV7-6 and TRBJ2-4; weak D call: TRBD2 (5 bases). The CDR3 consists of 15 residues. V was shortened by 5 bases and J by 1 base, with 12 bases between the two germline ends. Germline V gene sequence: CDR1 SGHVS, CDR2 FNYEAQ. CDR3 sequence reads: CASSATRGAKNIQYF. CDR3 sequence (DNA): TGTGCCAGCAGCGCCACCCGAGGGGCCAAAAACATTCAGTACTTC. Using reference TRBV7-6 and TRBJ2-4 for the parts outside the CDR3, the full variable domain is GAGVSQSPRYKVTKRGQDVALRCDPISGHVSLYWYRQALGQGPEFLTYFNYEAQQDKSGLPNDRFSAERPEGSISTLTIQRTEQRDSAMYRCASSATRGAKNIQYFGAGTRLSVL.

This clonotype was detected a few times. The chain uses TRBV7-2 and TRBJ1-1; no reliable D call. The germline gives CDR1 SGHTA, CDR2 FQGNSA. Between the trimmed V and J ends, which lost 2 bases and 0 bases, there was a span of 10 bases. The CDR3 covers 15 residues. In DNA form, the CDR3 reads TGTGCCAGCAGCTTACGTCCGGTACTGAACACTGAAGCTTTCTTT. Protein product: CASSLRPVLNTEAFF.

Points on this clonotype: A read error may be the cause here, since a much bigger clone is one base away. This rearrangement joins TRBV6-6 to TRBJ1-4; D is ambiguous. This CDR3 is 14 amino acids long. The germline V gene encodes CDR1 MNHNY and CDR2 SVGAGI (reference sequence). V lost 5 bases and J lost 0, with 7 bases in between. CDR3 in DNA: TGTGCCAGCAGTCACGGTGCAACTAATGAAAAACTGTTTTTT. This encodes CASSHGATNEKLFF.

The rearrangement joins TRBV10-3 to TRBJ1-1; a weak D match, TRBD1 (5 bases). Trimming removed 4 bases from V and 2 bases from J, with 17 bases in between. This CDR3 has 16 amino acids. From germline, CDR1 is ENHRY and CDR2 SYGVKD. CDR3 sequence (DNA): TGTGCCATCAGTGGAACCGATCTGGGGGGAAACACTGAAGCTTTCTTT. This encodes CAISGTDLGGNTEAFF.

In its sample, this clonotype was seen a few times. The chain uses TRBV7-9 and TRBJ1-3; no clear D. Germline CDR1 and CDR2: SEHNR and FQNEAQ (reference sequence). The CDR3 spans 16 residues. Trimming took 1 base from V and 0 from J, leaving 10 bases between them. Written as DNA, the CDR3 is TGTGCCAGCAGCTTAGAGTCAGCGCGCTCTGGAAACACCATATATTTT. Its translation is CASSLESARSGNTIYF.

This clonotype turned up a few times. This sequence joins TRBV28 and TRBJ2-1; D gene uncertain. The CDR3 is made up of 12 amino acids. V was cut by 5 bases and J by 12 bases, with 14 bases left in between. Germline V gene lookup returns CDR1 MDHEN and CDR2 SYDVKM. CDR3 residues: CASSLSKYAQFF. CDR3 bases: TGTGCCAGCAGTCTGAGCAAATACGCGCAGTTCTTC. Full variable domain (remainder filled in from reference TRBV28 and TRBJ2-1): DVKVTQSSRYLVKRTGEKVFLECVQDMDHENMFWYRQDPGLGLRLIYFSYDVKMKEKGDIPEGYSVSREKKERFSLILESASTNQTSMYLCASSLSKYAQFFGPGTRLTVL.

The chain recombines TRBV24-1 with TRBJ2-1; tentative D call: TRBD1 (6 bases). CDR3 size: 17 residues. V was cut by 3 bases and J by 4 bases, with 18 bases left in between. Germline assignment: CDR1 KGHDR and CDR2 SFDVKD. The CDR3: CATSDPPGTRGYNEQFF. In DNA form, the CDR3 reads TGTGCCACCAGTGATCCGCCCGGGACAAGAGGTTACAATGAGCAGTTCTTC.

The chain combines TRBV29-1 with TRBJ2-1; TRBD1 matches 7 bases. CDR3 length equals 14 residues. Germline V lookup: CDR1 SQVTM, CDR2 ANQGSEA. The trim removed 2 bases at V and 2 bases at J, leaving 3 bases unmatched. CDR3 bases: TGCAGCGTTGAATCTGGGACAGCCTACAATGAGCAGTTCTTC. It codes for CSVESGTAYNEQFF.

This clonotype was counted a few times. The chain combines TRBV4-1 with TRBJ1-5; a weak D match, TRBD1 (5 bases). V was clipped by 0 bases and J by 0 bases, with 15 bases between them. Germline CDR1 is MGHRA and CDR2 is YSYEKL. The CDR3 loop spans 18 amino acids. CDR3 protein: CASSQEARGADSNQPQHF. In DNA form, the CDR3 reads TGCGCCAGCAGCCAAGAGGCAAGGGGCGCAGATAGCAATCAGCCCCAGCATTTT.

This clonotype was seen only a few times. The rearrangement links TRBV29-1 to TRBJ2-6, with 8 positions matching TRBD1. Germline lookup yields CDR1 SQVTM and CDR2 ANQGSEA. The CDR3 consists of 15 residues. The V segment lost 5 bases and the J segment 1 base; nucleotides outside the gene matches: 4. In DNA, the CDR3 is TGCAGCGTTAGACAGGGGAGGTCTGGGGCCAACGTCCTGACTTTC. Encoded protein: CSVRQGRSGANVLTF.

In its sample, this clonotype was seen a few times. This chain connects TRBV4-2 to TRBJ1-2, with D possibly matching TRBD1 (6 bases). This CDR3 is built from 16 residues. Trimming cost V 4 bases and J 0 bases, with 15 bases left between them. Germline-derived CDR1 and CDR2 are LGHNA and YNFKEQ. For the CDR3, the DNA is TGTGCCAGCAGCCCCCAAGAGGGGGGCTCTAACTATGGCTACACCTTC. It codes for CASSPQEGGSNYGYTF.

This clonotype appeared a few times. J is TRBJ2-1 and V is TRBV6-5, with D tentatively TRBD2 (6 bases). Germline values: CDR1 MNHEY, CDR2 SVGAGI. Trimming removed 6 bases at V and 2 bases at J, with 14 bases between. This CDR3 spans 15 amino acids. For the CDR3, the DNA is TGTGCCAGCAGGGAACGCGGGGAGACCTACAATGAGCAGTTCTTC. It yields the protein CASRERGETYNEQFF.

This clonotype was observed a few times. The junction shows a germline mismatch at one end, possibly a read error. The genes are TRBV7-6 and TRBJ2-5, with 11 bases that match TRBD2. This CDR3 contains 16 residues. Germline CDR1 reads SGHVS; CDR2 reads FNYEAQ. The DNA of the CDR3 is TGTGCTAGCAGCTTAGCGGGGACTAGCGGTGCGGAGACCCAGTACTTC. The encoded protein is CASSLAGTSGAETQYF.

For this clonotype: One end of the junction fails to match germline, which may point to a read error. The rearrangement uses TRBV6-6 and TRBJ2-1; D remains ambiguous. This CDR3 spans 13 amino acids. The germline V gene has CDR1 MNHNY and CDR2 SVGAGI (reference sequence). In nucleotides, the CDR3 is TGTGCCAGCACCTACGACTCCTACAATGATCAGTTCTTC. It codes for CASTYDSYNDQFF.

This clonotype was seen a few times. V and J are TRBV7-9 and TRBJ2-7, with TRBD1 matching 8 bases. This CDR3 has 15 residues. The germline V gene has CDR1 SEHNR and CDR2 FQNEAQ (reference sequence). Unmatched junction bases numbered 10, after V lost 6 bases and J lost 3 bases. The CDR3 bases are TGTGCCAGCAGTCTCGACAGGGGTATAATCTACGAGCAGTACTTC. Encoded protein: CASSLDRGIIYEQYF.

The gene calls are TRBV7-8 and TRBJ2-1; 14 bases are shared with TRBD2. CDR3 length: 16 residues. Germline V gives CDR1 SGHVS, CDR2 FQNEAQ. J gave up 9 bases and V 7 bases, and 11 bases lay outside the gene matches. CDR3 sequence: CASILLTSGGGGEQFF. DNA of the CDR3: TGTGCCAGCATCCTACTGACTAGCGGGGGGGGGGGTGAGCAGTTCTTC.

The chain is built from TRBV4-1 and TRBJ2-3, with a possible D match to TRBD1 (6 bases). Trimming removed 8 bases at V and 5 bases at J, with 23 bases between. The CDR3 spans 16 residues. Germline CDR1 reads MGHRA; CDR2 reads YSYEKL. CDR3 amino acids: CASGEEGTIGGDTQYF. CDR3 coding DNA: TGCGCCAGCGGCGAAGAGGGCACCATAGGGGGAGATACGCAGTATTTT.

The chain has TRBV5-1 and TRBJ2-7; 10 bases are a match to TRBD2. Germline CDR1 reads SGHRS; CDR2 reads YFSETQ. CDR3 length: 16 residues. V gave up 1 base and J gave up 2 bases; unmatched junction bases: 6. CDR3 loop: CASSLLAGGGAYEQYF. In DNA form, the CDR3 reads TGCGCCAGCAGCTTGTTAGCGGGAGGTGGGGCCTACGAGCAGTACTTC.

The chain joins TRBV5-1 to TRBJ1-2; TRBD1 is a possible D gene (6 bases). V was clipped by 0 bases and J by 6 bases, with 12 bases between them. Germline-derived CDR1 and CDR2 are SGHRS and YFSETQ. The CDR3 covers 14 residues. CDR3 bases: TGCGCCAGCAGCTTGGAGACAGGTTATCATGGCTACACCTTC. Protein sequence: CASSLETGYHGYTF. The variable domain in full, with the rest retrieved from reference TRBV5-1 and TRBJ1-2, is KAGVTQTPRYLIKTRGQQVTLSCSPISGHRSVSWYQQTPGQGLQFLFEYFSETQRNKGNFPGRFSGRQFSNSRSEMNVSTLELGDSALYLCASSLETGYHGYTFGSGTRLTVV.

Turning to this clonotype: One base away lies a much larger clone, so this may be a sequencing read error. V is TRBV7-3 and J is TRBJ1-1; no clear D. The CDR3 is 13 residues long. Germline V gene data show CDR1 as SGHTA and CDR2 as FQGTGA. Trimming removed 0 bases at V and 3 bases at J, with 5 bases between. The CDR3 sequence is CASSLTWHTEAFF. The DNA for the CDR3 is TGTGCCAGCAGCTTAACTTGGCACACTGAAGCTTTCTTT.